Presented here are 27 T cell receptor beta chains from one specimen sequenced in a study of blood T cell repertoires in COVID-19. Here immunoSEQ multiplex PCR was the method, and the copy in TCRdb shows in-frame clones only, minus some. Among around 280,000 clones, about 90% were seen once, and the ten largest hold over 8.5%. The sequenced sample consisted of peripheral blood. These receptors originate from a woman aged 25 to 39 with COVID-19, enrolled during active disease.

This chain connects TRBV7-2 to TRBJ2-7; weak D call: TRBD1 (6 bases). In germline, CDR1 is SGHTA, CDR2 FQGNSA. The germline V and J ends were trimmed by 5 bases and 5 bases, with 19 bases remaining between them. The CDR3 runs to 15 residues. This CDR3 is CASSPQTGSRNEQYF. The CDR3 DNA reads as TGTGCCAGCAGCCCCCAGACAGGAAGTCGTAACGAGCAGTACTTC.

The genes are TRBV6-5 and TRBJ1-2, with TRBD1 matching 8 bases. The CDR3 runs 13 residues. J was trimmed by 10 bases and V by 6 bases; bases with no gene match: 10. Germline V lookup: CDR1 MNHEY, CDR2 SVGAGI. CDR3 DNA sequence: TGTGCCAGCAGGCCTACAGGGGGTGGTCACTACACCTTC. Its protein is CASRPTGGGHYTF.

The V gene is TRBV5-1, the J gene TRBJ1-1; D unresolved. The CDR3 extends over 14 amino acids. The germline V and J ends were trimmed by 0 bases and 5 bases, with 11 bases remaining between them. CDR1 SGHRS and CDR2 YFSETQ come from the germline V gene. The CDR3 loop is CASSLEGGLTEAFF. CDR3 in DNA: TGCGCCAGCAGCTTGGAGGGAGGGCTGACTGAAGCTTTCTTT.

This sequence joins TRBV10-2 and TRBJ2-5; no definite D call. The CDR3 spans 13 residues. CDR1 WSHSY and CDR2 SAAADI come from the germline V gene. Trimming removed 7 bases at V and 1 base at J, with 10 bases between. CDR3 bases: TGCGCCAGCAACTCGGCAGGCCAAGAGACCCAGTACTTC. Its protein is CASNSAGQETQYF.

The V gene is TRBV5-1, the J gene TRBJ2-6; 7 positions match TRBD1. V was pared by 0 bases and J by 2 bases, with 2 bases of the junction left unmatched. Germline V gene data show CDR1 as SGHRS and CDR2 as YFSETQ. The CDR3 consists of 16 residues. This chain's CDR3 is CASSLATGAGANVLTF. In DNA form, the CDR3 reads TGCGCCAGCAGCTTGGCCACAGGGGCTGGGGCCAACGTCCTGACTTTC.

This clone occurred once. In DNA, the CDR3 is TGTGCCAGCAGTTTGCCCCTAGGGACAGAGTCCTACGAGCAGTACTTC. It is translated as CASSLPLGTESYEQYF. The rearrangement uses TRBV28 and TRBJ2-7, with TRBD1 identical over 7 bases. Germline CDR1 is MDHEN and CDR2 is SYDVKM. The CDR3 sequence is 16 residues long. Trimming at V came to 3 bases and at J to 1 base, leaving 9 bases not matched to a gene.

The CDR3 sequence is CASSSRDRVNEQYF. CDR3 nucleotide sequence: TGTGCCAGCAGCTCCCGGGACAGGGTGAACGAGCAGTACTTC. The V gene is TRBV13, the J gene TRBJ2-7, with TRBD1 matching 9 bases. The CDR3 spans 14 residues. V lost 4 bases to trimming and J lost 5 bases; unmatched junction nucleotides: 6. Germline V CDR1 and CDR2: PRHDT, FYEKMQ (reference sequence).

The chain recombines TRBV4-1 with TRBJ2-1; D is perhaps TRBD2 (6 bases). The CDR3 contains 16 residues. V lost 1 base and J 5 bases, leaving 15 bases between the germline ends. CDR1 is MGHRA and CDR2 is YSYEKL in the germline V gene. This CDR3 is CASSQVLARRDNEQFF. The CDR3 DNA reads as TGCGCCAGCAGCCAAGTCTTGGCTAGGAGGGACAATGAGCAGTTCTTC.

The CDR3 DNA reads as TGCGCCAGCAGCTTTAATGCGGGACGCACAGATACGCAGTATTTT. This codes for CASSFNAGRTDTQYF. The genes are TRBV5-1 and TRBJ2-3, with TRBD2 as a possible D gene (6 bases). The V end lost 2 bases, the J end lost 1 base, and 11 bases lay between the germline ends. Germline CDR1 and CDR2: SGHRS and YFSETQ. This CDR3 spans 15 amino acids.

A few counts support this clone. CDR3 sequence reads: CASSLGGGNEKLFF. The CDR3 coding sequence is TGTGCCAGCAGCTTAGGCGGCGGTAATGAAAAACTGTTTTTT. V and J are TRBV5-4 and TRBJ1-4; no clear D. Germline CDR1 reads SGHNT; CDR2 reads YYREEE (reference sequence). V was trimmed by 2 bases and J by 4 bases, leaving 9 bases between them. This CDR3 region has 14 residues.

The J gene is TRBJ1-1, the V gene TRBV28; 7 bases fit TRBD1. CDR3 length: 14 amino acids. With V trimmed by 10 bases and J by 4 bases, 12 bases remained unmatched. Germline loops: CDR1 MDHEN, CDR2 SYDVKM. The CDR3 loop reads CATTTGWGGTEAFF. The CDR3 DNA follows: TGTGCCACCACGACAGGGTGGGGCGGCACTGAAGCTTTCTTT.

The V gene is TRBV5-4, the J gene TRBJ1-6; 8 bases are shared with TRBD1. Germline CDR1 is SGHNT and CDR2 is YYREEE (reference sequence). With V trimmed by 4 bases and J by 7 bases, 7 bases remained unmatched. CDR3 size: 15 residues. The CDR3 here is CASSSRTGTNSPLHF. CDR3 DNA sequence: TGTGCCAGCAGCAGCAGGACAGGGACGAATTCACCCCTCCACTTT. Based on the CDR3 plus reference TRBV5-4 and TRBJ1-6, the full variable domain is ETGVTQSPTHLIKTRGQQVTLRCSSQSGHNTVSWYQQALGQGPQFIFQYYREEENGRGNFPPRFSGLQFPNYSSELNVNALELDDSALYLCASSSRTGTNSPLHFGNGTRLTVT.

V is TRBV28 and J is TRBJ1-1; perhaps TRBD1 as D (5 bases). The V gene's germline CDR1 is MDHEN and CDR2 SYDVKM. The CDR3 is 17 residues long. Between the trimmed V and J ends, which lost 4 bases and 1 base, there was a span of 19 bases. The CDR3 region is CASSSLGWGVENTEAFF. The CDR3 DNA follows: TGTGCCAGCAGTTCCCTTGGGTGGGGGGTGGAGAACACTGAAGCTTTCTTT.

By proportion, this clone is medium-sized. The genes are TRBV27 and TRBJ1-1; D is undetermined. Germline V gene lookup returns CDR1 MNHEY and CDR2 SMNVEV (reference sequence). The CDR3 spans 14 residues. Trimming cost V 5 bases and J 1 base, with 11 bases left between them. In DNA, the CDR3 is TGTGCCAGCAGTGAGAGGGCCCCGAACACTGAAGCTTTCTTT. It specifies CASSERAPNTEAFF.

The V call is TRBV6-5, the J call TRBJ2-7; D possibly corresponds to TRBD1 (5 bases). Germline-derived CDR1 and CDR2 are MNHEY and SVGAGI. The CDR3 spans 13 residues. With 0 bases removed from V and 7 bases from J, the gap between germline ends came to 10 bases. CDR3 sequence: CASSYSKGWEQYF. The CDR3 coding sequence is TGTGCCAGCAGTTACTCAAAGGGGTGGGAGCAGTACTTC.

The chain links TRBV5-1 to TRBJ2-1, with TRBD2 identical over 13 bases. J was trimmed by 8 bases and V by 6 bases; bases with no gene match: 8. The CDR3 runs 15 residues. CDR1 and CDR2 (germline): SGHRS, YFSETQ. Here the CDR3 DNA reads TGCGCCAGCACCCATACTAGCGGGGGGGCCCATGAGCAGTTCTTC. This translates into CASTHTSGGAHEQFF. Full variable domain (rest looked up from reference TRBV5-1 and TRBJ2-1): KAGVTQTPRYLIKTRGQQVTLSCSPISGHRSVSWYQQTPGQGLQFLFEYFSETQRNKGNFPGRFSGRQFSNSRSEMNVSTLELGDSALYLCASTHTSGGAHEQFFGPGTRLTVL.

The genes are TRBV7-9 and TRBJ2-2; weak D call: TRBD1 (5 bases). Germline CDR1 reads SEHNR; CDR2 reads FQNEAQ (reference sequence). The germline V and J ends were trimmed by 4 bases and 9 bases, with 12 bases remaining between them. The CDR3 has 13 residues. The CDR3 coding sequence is TGTGCCAGCAGCTCGATCAGGGAAAGGGAGCTGTTTTTT. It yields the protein CASSSIRERELFF.

The CDR3 DNA is TGTGCCAGCAGCTTGGGGTTCCGTCAGCAGCCCCAGCATTTT. Protein product: CASSLGFRQQPQHF. The gene calls are TRBV5-6 and TRBJ1-5; D gene unclear. V was shortened by 0 bases and J by 7 bases, with 11 bases between the two germline ends. CDR3 length: 14 residues. In germline, CDR1 is SGHDT, CDR2 YYEEEE.

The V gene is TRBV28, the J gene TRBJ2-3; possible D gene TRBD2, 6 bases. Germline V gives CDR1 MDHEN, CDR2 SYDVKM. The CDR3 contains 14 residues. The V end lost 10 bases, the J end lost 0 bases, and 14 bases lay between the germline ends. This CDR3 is CATQRAVSTDTQYF. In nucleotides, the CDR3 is TGTGCCACCCAGCGGGCAGTTAGCACAGATACGCAGTATTTT.

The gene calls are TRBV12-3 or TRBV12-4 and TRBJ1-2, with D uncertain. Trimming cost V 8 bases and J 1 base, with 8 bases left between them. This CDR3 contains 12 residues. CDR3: CASSGINYGYTF. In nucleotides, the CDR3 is TGTGCCAGCTCGGGGATTAACTATGGCTACACCTTC.

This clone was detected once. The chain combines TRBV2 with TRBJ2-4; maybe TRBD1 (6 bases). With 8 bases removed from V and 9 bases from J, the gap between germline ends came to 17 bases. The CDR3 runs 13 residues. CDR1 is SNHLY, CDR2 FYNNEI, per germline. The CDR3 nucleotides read TGTGCCAGCCACTCCACAGGGTATGGCATTCAGTACTTC. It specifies CASHSTGYGIQYF.

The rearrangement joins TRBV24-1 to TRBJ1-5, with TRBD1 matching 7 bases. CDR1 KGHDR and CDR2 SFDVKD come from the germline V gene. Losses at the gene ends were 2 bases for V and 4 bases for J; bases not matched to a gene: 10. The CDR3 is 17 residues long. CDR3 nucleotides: TGTGCCACCAGTGATTCCCGGGACAGACGACCGAATCAGCCCCAGCATTTT. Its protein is CATSDSRDRRPNQPQHF.

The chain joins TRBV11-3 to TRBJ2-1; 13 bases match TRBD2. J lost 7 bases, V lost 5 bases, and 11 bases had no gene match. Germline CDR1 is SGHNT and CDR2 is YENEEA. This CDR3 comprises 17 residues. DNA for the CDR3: TGTGCCAGCAGCCACCAACTAGCGGGGGGGCCATGGAATGAGCAGTTCTTC. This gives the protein CASSHQLAGGPWNEQFF.

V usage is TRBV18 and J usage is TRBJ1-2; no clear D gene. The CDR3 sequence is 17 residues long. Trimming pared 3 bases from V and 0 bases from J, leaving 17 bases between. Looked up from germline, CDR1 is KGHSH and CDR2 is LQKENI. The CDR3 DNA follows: TGTGCCAGCTCACCCCAGCGAGGGCGGGATACTAACTATGGCTACACCTTC. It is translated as CASSPQRGRDTNYGYTF.

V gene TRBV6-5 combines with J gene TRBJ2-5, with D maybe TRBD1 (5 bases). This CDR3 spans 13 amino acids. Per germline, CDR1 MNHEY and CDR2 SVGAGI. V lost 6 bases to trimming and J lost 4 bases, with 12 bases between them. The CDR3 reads CASRGPDGETQYF. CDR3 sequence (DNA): TGTGCCAGCAGGGGGCCCGACGGAGAGACCCAGTACTTC.

CDR3 DNA sequence: TGTGCCAGCGGATGGGGAGAGAGCACTGAAGCTTTCTTT. This encodes CASGWGESTEAFF. J is TRBJ1-1 and V is TRBV25-1; D is unresolved. The V end was cut by 8 bases, the J end by 4 bases, with 14 bases between. The germline gives CDR1 MGHDK, CDR2 SYGVNS. This CDR3 has 13 amino acids.

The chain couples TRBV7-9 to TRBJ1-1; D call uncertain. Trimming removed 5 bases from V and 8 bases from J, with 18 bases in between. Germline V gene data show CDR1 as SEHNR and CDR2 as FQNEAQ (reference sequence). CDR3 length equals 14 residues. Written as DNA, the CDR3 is TGTGCCAGCAGCACGGGCCTGTCACCGGGGGAAGCTTTCTTT. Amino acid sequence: CASSTGLSPGEAFF.